These T cell receptor beta chains were read from a single sample in a study of OX40 agonist ivuxolimab in advanced cancers. Using immunoSEQ multiplex PCR, the repertoire was profiled, and TCRdb retains in-frame clones only, with some absent. The sample contains 50,000 to 65,000 clones, approximately 89% of which appear only once. Material: CD4+ or CD8+ T cells sorted from blood, obtained in a trial of the OX40 agonist ivuxolimab. The source of these receptors is an adult with an advanced solid tumor such as melanoma, head and neck, liver or kidney cancer. CDR3s include the opening cysteine and the closing phenylalanine or tryptophan. The order of the fields is CDR3 protein, CDR3 DNA, J gene, V gene, clone size, D gene. A D gene is named only where the DNA matches it firmly. Clone size is stated in some rows and not others, as once, few, many or a class when expanded.

CASTMGGAFGYTF | TGTGCCAGTACCATGGGGGGGGCGTTTGGCTACACCTTC | TRBJ1-2 | TRBV19 | NA | NA
CASSLSQGGYEKLFF | TGTGCCAGCAGTTTATCCCAGGGCGGTTATGAAAAACTGTTTTTT | TRBJ1-4 | TRBV27 | NA | NA
CASSVDRPYEQYF | TGTGCCAGCAGCGTAGACAGACCCTACGAGCAGTACTTC | TRBJ2-7 | TRBV11-2 | NA | NA
CASSPSGDTTGELFF | TGTGCCAGCAGCCCTAGTGGTGACACCACCGGGGAGCTGTTTTTT | TRBJ2-2 | TRBV7-8 | NA | NA
CASSLVAGEFNEQFF | TGCGCCAGCAGCTTGGTAGCGGGAGAGTTCAATGAGCAGTTCTTC | TRBJ2-1 | TRBV5-1 | NA | TRBD2
CASSPSGGVNSPLHF | TGTGCCAGCAGCCCTAGCGGGGGTGTTAATTCACCCCTCCACTTT | TRBJ1-6 | TRBV9 | NA | NA
CASSIFLGTEFYEQYF | TGTGCCAGTAGTATCTTTCTCGGGACAGAGTTCTACGAGCAGTACTTC | TRBJ2-7 | TRBV19 | NA | TRBD1
CATSGQSYNEQFF | TGTGCCACCTCGGGGCAGTCCTACAATGAGCAGTTCTTC | TRBJ2-1 | TRBV10-3 | NA | NA
CASSSYSGSEAFF | TGTGCCAGCAGCTCTTATTCGGGTTCTGAAGCTTTCTTT | TRBJ1-1 | TRBV7-8 | few | NA
CASSEDRGYEQYF | TGTGCCAGCAGTGAAGACAGGGGCTACGAGCAGTACTTC | TRBJ2-7 | TRBV6-1 | NA | TRBD1
CASSLSGLSNSPLHF | TGCGCCAGCAGCTTGTCGGGGTTGTCGAATTCACCCCTCCACTTT | TRBJ1-6 | TRBV5-1 | NA | NA
CAISPGNEKLFF | TGTGCCATCAGCCCAGGGAATGAAAAACTGTTTTTT | TRBJ1-4 | TRBV10-3 | NA | NA
CASSQGGDTSEAFF | TGTGCCAGCAGCCAAGGAGGGGATACCTCTGAAGCTTTCTTT | TRBJ1-1 | TRBV4-2 | NA | NA
CASSWTRQGSYEQYF | TGCGCCAGCAGCTGGACAAGACAGGGTTCCTACGAGCAGTACTTC | TRBJ2-7 | TRBV5-1 | NA | TRBD1
CASNRGPGETQYF | TGTGCCAGCAACAGGGGCCCCGGGGAGACCCAGTACTTC | TRBJ2-5 | TRBV5-4 | NA | TRBD1
CASGTPSYEQYF | TGTGCCAGCGGGACTCCGTCCTACGAGCAGTACTTC | TRBJ2-7 | TRBV2 | NA | NA
CASRGYSNQPQHF | TGTGCCAGCCGGGGGTATAGCAATCAGCCCCAGCATTTT | TRBJ1-5 | TRBV7-8 | NA | NA
CASSYGTATEAFF | TGTGCCAGCAGTTACGGGACAGCCACTGAAGCTTTCTTT | TRBJ1-1 | TRBV6-5 | NA | TRBD1
CAISESSRGPNEKLFF | TGTGCCATCAGTGAGTCTTCTAGGGGGCCTAATGAAAAACTGTTTTTT | TRBJ1-4 | TRBV10-3 | NA | TRBD1
CASSQEGGRVSWFF | TGCGCCAGCAGCCAAGAGGGGGGAAGAGTTAGTTGGTTCTTC | TRBJ2-1 | TRBV4-1 | NA | NA
CASSLIRGGTEAFF | TGTGCCAGCAGTTTAATAAGGGGTGGCACTGAAGCTTTCTTT | TRBJ1-1 | TRBV27 | NA | NA
CASNLLGPPEEQYF | TGTGCCAGCAACCTTCTAGGGCCCCCTGAGGAGCAGTACTTC | TRBJ2-7 | TRBV27 | NA | NA
CASSLGTADTQYF | TGTGCCAGCAGCCTGGGTACCGCAGATACGCAGTATTTT | TRBJ2-3 | TRBV11-3 | NA | NA
CASSQYGLAGGWEQFF | TGTGCCAGCAGCCAATATGGACTAGCGGGAGGGTGGGAGCAGTTCTTC | TRBJ2-1 | TRBV4-2 | NA | TRBD2
CASSSRDYHPYEQYF | TGTGCCAGTAGTTCCCGGGACTACCACCCCTACGAGCAGTACTTC | TRBJ2-7 | TRBV19 | NA | TRBD2
CASSYGTGGEKLFF | TGTGCCAGCAGTTACGGCACTGGCGGGGAAAAACTGTTTTTT | TRBJ1-4 | TRBV6-5 | NA | NA
CASSGGGRAEQFF | TGTGCCAGCAGCGGGGGAGGTAGAGCTGAGCAGTTCTTC | TRBJ2-1 | TRBV9 | NA | NA
CATSKNRGLVNTIYF | TGTGCCACCAGCAAAAACAGGGGGCTCGTAAACACCATATATTTT | TRBJ1-3 | TRBV15 | NA | TRBD1
CASSLSSVQETQYF | TGCGCCAGCAGCTTGAGTTCTGTCCAAGAGACCCAGTACTTC | TRBJ2-5 | TRBV5-1 | NA | NA
CASSYYKDGELFF | TGTGCCAGCAGTTACTATAAGGACGGGGAGCTGTTTTTT | TRBJ2-2 | TRBV27 | few | NA
CASSMGYGYTF | TGTGCCAGTAGTATGGGTTATGGCTACACCTTC | TRBJ1-2 | TRBV19 | NA | NA
CASTSTNQANYGYTF | TGTGCCAGCACTTCAACAAATCAGGCAAACTATGGCTACACCTTC | TRBJ1-2 | TRBV21-1 | NA | NA
CASSLARGEYYEQYF | TGTGCCAGCAGCTTAGCCCGGGGCGAGTACTACGAGCAGTACTTC | TRBJ2-7 | TRBV7-4 | NA | NA
CASSLDPSGLGTGELFF | TGCGCCAGCAGCTTGGACCCTTCGGGACTAGGTACCGGGGAGCTGTTTTTT | TRBJ2-2 | TRBV5-1 | NA | TRBD2
CASSPGQWQPQHF | TGTGCCAGTAGCCCGGGACAATGGCAGCCCCAGCATTTT | TRBJ1-5 | TRBV19 | NA | NA
CASSLVGGNQETQYF | TGCGCCAGCAGCTTGGTGGGGGGGAACCAAGAGACCCAGTACTTC | TRBJ2-5 | TRBV5-1 | NA | TRBD2
CASTAGGLTNIQYF | TGTGCCAGCACCGCGGGGGGGTTAACCAACATTCAGTACTTC | TRBJ2-4 | TRBV27 | NA | TRBD2
CASSSPLTVNTEAFF | TGCGCCAGCAGTTCACCCCTGACAGTGAACACTGAAGCTTTCTTT | TRBJ1-1 | TRBV10-1 | few | NA
CASSLFSGNYEQYF | TGTGCCAGCAGCTTATTTAGCGGAAACTACGAGCAGTACTTC | TRBJ2-7 | TRBV7-9 | NA | NA
CASSASHGNSNSPLHF | TGTGCCAGCAGTGCCTCCCATGGGAACTCCAATTCACCCCTCCACTTT | TRBJ1-6 | TRBV6-4 | NA | NA
CSVLTRDKNIQYF | TGCAGCGTTCTGACCCGGGACAAAAACATTCAGTACTTC | TRBJ2-4 | TRBV29-1 | NA | NA
CASSEPSDESYGYTF | TGTGCCAGCAGTGAACCCTCTGACGAGTCCTATGGCTACACCTTC | TRBJ1-2 | TRBV25-1 | once | NA
CASSSGPSDPFDTQYF | TGTGCCAGCAGTTCGGGACCCTCGGATCCGTTTGATACGCAGTATTTT | TRBJ2-3 | TRBV6-5 | NA | NA
CASSSFRDLRYGYTF | TGTGCCAGCTCATCGTTCAGGGATTTGCGTTATGGCTACACCTTC | TRBJ1-2 | TRBV18 | few | NA
CASSPLFGPSYEQYF | TGTGCCAGCAGCCCACTGTTTGGCCCCTCGTACGAGCAGTACTTC | TRBJ2-7 | TRBV5-6 | NA | NA
CASTPWAEGNEQFF | TGTGCCAGTACCCCGTGGGCCGAGGGCAATGAGCAGTTCTTC | TRBJ2-1 | TRBV19 | NA | NA